The present TCR beta chain was sequenced within a study of T cell changes during pregnancy in multiple sclerosis. This CDR3 has 15 amino acids. Trimming at V came to 9 bases and at J to 4 bases, leaving 14 bases not matched to a gene. Per the germline V gene, CDR1 is MNHEY and CDR2 is SVGAGI. The data were produced by immunoSEQ multiplex PCR, yet TCRdb's version contains in-frame clones alone and is incomplete. This table has tens of thousands of clones, 91% appearing once. In its sample, this clone was seen once. The sequence came from a female donor in good health, enrolled as a control in a pregnancy study. The chain combines TRBV6-5 with TRBJ1-2; 7 bases match TRBD1. The specimen comprised peripheral blood, sampled after pregnancy. The CDR3 is CARIPPTGSSYGYTF. CDR3 nucleotides: TGTGCCAGAATTCCACCGACAGGGTCATCCTATGGCTACACCTTC.